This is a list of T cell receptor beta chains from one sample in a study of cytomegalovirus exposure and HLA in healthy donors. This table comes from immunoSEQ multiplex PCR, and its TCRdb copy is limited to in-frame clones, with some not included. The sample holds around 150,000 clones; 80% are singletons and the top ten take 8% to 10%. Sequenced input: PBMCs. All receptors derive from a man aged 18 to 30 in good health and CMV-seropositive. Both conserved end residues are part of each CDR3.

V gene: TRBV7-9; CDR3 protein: CSSSPVSGQGAPGYTF
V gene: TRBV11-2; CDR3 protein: CASSLIRDSLSNYGYTF
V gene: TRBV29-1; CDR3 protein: CSVVRNTEAFF
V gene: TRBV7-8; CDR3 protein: CASSLRGPNTGELFF
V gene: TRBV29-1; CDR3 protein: CSAGQGLVEKLFF
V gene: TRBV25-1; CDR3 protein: CASSEGQGARLGTEAFF
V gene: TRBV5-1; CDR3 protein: CASSMTGIGQYF
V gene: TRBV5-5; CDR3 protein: CASSADRRVGANYGYTF
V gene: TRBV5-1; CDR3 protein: CASSLEVAGNTIYF
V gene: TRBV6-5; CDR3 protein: CASSYSLQINTEAFF
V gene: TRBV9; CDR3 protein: CASSATGTGQMNTEAFF
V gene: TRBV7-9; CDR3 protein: CASSQDKGAEAFF
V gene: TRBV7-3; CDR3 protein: CASSLNRDYNEQFF
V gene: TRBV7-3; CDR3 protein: CASSLRGQGGDMNYGYTF